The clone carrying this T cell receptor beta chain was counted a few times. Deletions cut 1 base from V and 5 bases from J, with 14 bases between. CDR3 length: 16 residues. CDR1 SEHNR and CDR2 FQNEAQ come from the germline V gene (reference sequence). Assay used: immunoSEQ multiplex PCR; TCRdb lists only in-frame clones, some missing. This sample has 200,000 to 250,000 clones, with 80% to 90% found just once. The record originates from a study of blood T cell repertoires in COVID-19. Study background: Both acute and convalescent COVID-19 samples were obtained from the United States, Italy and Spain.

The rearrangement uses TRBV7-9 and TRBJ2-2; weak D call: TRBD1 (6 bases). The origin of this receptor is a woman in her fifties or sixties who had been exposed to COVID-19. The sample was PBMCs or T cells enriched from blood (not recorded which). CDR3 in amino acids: CASSLVRPTGTGELFF. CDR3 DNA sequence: TGTGCCAGCAGCTTAGTACGCCCCACAGGGACCGGGGAGCTGTTTTTT. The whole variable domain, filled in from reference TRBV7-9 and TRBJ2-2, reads DTGVSQNPRHKITKRGQNVTFRCDPISEHNRLYWYRQTLGQGPEFLTYFQNEAQLEKSRLLSDRFSAERPKGSFSTLEIQRTEQGDSAMYLCASSLVRPTGTGELFFGEGSRLTVL.